Included here is one T cell receptor (beta chain) sequence, with context. This specimen comes from a study of control samples from healthy donors and cancer patients. From germline, CDR1 is SGHRS and CDR2 YFSETQ. The V and J ends lost 0 bases and 8 bases respectively, with 18 bases between them. The CDR3 is 15 residues long. TCRdb keeps only in-frame clones here, not all; method: immunoSEQ multiplex PCR. The top ten hold more than 1.5% of the sample, which has around 30,000 clones, 85% to 95% seen once. The chain carries TRBV5-1 and TRBJ2-7; either TRBD1 or TRBD2 may supply D (6 bases each). The clonotype originates from a man aged 35-49 years with colorectal cancer. The sequenced sample consisted of PBMCs. The CDR3 DNA reads as TGCGCCAGCAGCTTGGTCTCGGGGGACACTACGAAGCAGTACTTC. Its translation is CASSLVSGDTTKQYF.